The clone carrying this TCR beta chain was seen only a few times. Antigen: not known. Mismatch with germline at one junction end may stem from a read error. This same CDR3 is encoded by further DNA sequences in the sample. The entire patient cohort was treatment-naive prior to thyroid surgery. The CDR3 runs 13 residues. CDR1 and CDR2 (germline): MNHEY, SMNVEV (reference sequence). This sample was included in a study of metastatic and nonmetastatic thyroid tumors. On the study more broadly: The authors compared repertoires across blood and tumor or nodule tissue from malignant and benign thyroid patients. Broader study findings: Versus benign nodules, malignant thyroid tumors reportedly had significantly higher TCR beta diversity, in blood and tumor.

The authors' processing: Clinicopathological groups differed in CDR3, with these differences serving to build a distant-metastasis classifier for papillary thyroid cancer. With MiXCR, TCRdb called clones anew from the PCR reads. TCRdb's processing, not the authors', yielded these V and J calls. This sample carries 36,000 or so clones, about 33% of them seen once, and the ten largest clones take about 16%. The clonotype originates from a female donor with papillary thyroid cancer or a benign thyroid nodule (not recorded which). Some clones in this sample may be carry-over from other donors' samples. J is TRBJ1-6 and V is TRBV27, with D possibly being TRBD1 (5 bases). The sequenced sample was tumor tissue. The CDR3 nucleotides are TGTGCCAGTAGTTTCTCCCGACAGTCACCCCTCCACTTT. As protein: CASSFSRQSPLHF.